Listed below are T cell receptor beta chains from one sample, sequenced in a study of monozygotic twins with inflammatory bowel disease. TCRdb reprocessed the 5' RACE reads and keeps a single row for each CDR3 protein, giving no DNA. The sample has about 450,000 distinct CDR3 sequences, and its top ten clones hold 2.4%. Source material: blood. All receptors derive from a human donor with ulcerative colitis or Crohn's disease, or a healthy co-twin of an affected twin (not recorded which). Both conserved end residues are part of each CDR3. Fields, in order: V gene, J gene, CDR3 protein.

v_gene: TRBV29-1
j_gene: TRBJ2-1
CDR3aa: CSSRGVGNEQFF

v_gene: TRBV5-1
j_gene: TRBJ2-2
CDR3aa: CASSRDLLDTGELFF

v_gene: TRBV7-9
j_gene: TRBJ2-5
CDR3aa: CASTSGSQETQYF

v_gene: TRBV7-2
j_gene: TRBJ1-1
CDR3aa: CASSEWQGSTEAFF

v_gene: TRBV6-5
j_gene: TRBJ1-5
CDR3aa: CASSSDPNQPQHF

v_gene: TRBV5-4
j_gene: TRBJ1-5
CDR3aa: CASSAGGANQPQHF

v_gene: TRBV30
j_gene: TRBJ2-3
CDR3aa: CAWRGLVGTDTQYF

v_gene: TRBV7-2
j_gene: TRBJ2-2
CDR3aa: CASSSLGVSVGGELFF

v_gene: TRBV9
j_gene: TRBJ2-1
CDR3aa: CASSVGENEQFF

v_gene: TRBV5-1
j_gene: TRBJ1-2
CDR3aa: CASSQTEDYGYTF

v_gene: TRBV5-1
j_gene: TRBJ2-1
CDR3aa: CASSFVFGNYNEQFF

v_gene: TRBV30
j_gene: TRBJ1-1
CDR3aa: CAWNRGGVTEAFF

v_gene: TRBV9
j_gene: TRBJ2-2
CDR3aa: CASSAQSWSGELFF

v_gene: TRBV19
j_gene: TRBJ2-3
CDR3aa: CATRDTRTDTQYF

v_gene: TRBV7-2
j_gene: TRBJ2-7
CDR3aa: CASSLDAGPRREQYF

v_gene: TRBV12-3/TRBV12-4
j_gene: TRBJ1-6
CDR3aa: CAGSWGTGKVYSPLHF

v_gene: TRBV12-3/TRBV12-4
j_gene: TRBJ2-1
CDR3aa: CASSPRTGGNYNEQFF

v_gene: TRBV18
j_gene: TRBJ1-4
CDR3aa: CASSPGGTYEKLFF

v_gene: TRBV10-3
j_gene: TRBJ1-3
CDR3aa: CAITWGQDGNTIYF

v_gene: TRBV6-5
j_gene: TRBJ1-1
CDR3aa: CASSFGQRMNTEAFF

v_gene: TRBV12-5
j_gene: TRBJ2-4
CDR3aa: CASALGQRGNIQYF

v_gene: TRBV11-1
j_gene: TRBJ2-3
CDR3aa: CASSEGRGGGLSTDTQYF

v_gene: TRBV5-6
j_gene: TRBJ1-2
CDR3aa: CASSFPFLGGYGYTF

v_gene: TRBV12-3/TRBV12-4
j_gene: TRBJ1-2
CDR3aa: CASSFMVGGGKAGYTF

v_gene: TRBV7-2
j_gene: TRBJ2-3
CDR3aa: CASSLGPGLATDTQYF

v_gene: TRBV5-1
j_gene: TRBJ2-5
CDR3aa: CASSLTSGEQETQYF

v_gene: TRBV5-6
j_gene: TRBJ2-3
CDR3aa: CASSKPSNTQYF

v_gene: TRBV4-1
j_gene: TRBJ1-1
CDR3aa: CASSHQDRDNTEAFF

v_gene: TRBV7-2
j_gene: TRBJ2-3
CDR3aa: CASSPARTDTQYF

v_gene: TRBV7-8
j_gene: TRBJ2-3
CDR3aa: CASSSKTSGGADTQYF

v_gene: TRBV4-3
j_gene: TRBJ2-1
CDR3aa: CASSRGQAQGRNEQFF

v_gene: TRBV2
j_gene: TRBJ2-5
CDR3aa: CASSGTQGETQYF

v_gene: TRBV5-1
j_gene: TRBJ2-1
CDR3aa: CASSPSGGDYNEQFF

v_gene: TRBV11-2
j_gene: TRBJ2-2
CDR3aa: CASSLSPRTSGRGGELFF

v_gene: TRBV5-8
j_gene: TRBJ1-2
CDR3aa: CASSSMGTGSYGYTF

v_gene: TRBV3-1
j_gene: TRBJ2-3
CDR3aa: CASRDYGGAADTQYF

v_gene: TRBV4-2
j_gene: TRBJ2-1
CDR3aa: CASSRGQGRAGGSYNEQFF

v_gene: TRBV11-1
j_gene: TRBJ2-6
CDR3aa: CASSLGQGRLSGANVLTF

v_gene: TRBV5-1
j_gene: TRBJ2-1
CDR3aa: CASSPDKAHEQFF

v_gene: TRBV12-3/TRBV12-4
j_gene: TRBJ1-3
CDR3aa: CASSPQGARNTIYF

v_gene: TRBV5-1
j_gene: TRBJ1-1
CDR3aa: CASSRQGKDTEAFF

v_gene: TRBV12-3/TRBV12-4
j_gene: TRBJ2-3
CDR3aa: CASSLQSGGTDTQYF

v_gene: TRBV19
j_gene: TRBJ1-1
CDR3aa: CATQKLGLNTEAFF

v_gene: TRBV28
j_gene: TRBJ2-5
CDR3aa: CASSLDRGGETQYF

v_gene: TRBV5-1
j_gene: TRBJ1-1
CDR3aa: CASSLDSIGGTEAFF

v_gene: TRBV10-3
j_gene: TRBJ2-1
CDR3aa: CAIRDSGRTISYNEQFF

v_gene: TRBV12-3/TRBV12-4
j_gene: TRBJ2-3
CDR3aa: CASSGSGGTDTQYF

v_gene: TRBV27
j_gene: TRBJ2-7
CDR3aa: CASSLKSTYEQYF

v_gene: TRBV2
j_gene: TRBJ1-5
CDR3aa: CASKDDRGNQPQHF

v_gene: TRBV7-3
j_gene: TRBJ2-1
CDR3aa: CASSLMAGPKQFF

v_gene: TRBV7-9
j_gene: TRBJ1-1
CDR3aa: CASSLYNGMNTEAFF

v_gene: TRBV24-1
j_gene: TRBJ2-7
CDR3aa: CATSDLQRQGAAYEQYF

v_gene: TRBV20-1
j_gene: TRBJ2-7
CDR3aa: CSARDRQGYSYEQYF